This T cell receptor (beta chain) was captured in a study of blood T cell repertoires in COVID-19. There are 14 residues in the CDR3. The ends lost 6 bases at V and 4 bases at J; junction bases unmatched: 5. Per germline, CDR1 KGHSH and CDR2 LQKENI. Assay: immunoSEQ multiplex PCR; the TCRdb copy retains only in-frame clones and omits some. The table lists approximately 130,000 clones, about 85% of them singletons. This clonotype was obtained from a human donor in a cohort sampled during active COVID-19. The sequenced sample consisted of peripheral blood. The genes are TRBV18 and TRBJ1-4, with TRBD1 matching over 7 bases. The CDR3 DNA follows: TGTGCCAGCTCGCCCAGGGGGAATAATGAAAAACTGTTTTTT. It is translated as CASSPRGNNEKLFF.